Shown below are 6 T cell receptor beta chains from a single sample sequenced in a study of shared clonotypes between healthy human individuals. Clones were sequenced by immunoSEQ multiplex PCR, and TCRdb holds only the in-frame ones, with some missing. The sample has millions of clones; 85% to 95% are singletons. Input material: naive CD4+ T cells sorted from blood. Subset of the sample: CD45RA+ positively selected. These receptors came from a man between 18 and 35 years old in good health.

As for this clone: Other DNA sequences in the same sample also yield this CDR3. The chain uses TRBV6-1 and TRBJ1-5; 8 bases agree with TRBD1. Germline lookup yields CDR1 MNHNS and CDR2 SASEGT. V was pared by 4 bases and J by 4 bases, with 6 bases of the junction left unmatched. The CDR3 loop spans 15 amino acids. CDR3 bases: TGTGCCAGCAGTGTAGGACAGGGTTTGAATCAGCCCCAGCATTTT. This codes for CASSVGQGLNQPQHF.

V is TRBV7-2 and J is TRBJ2-3; D may be TRBD2 (5 bases). V was cut by 2 bases and J by 2 bases, with 14 bases left in between. CDR1 is SGHTA, CDR2 FQGNSA, per germline. The CDR3 is 16 amino acids. CDR3 in amino acids: CASSLNPPGSTDTQYF. DNA of the CDR3: TGTGCCAGCAGCTTAAACCCCCCGGGGTCCACAGATACGCAGTATTTT. The complete variable domain, with remaining parts taken from reference TRBV7-2 and TRBJ2-3, reads GAGVSQSPSNKVTEKGKDVELRCDPISGHTALYWYRQSLGQGLEFLIYFQGNSAPDKSGLPSDRFSAERTGGSVSTLTIQRTQQEDSAVYLCASSLNPPGSTDTQYFGPGTRLTVL.

The chain couples TRBV5-8 to TRBJ1-4; TRBD1 aligns across 7 bases. Germline loops: CDR1 SGHTS, CDR2 YDEGEE. The CDR3 loop spans 15 amino acids. Trimming cost V 4 bases and J 3 bases; bases outside gene matches: 6. DNA of the CDR3: TGTGCCAGCAGCCATACCGGGACAGCTAATGAAAAACTGTTTTTT. Amino acid sequence: CASSHTGTANEKLFF.

The chain joins TRBV18 to TRBJ1-2, with 7 bases aligning to TRBD1. The germline CDR1 and CDR2 sequences are KGHSH and LQKENI. V lost 3 bases and J lost 6; bases outside the gene matches: 10. This CDR3 spans 15 amino acids. The CDR3 here is CASSPRGREWNGYTF. The CDR3 nucleotides read TGTGCCAGCTCACCCAGGGGGAGGGAGTGGAATGGCTACACCTTC.

This chain connects TRBV30 to TRBJ2-6; D remains ambiguous. V was pared by 3 bases and J by 0 bases, with 18 bases between. CDR3 length equals 18 residues. Per germline, CDR1 GTSNPN and CDR2 SVGIG (reference sequence). The CDR3 nucleotides are TGTGCCTGGAGCTTCCTTTCGGCGGCTCCCTCTGGGGCCAACGTCCTGACTTTC. This encodes CAWSFLSAAPSGANVLTF. Combining the CDR3 with reference TRBV30 and TRBJ2-6 gives the whole variable domain SQTIHQWPATLVQPVGSPLSLECTVEGTSNPNLYWYRQAAGRGLQLLFYSVGIGQISSEVPQNLSASRPQDRQFILSSKKLLLSDSGFYLCAWSFLSAAPSGANVLTFGAGSRLTVL.

V and J are TRBV5-6 and TRBJ2-5; D is ambiguous. V gave up 0 bases and J gave up 11 bases, with 14 bases separating them. This CDR3 region has 13 residues. The germline V gene has CDR1 SGHDT and CDR2 YYEEEE. The CDR3 coding sequence is TGTGCCAGCAGCTTGGATCGGACCCAGGAGCAGTACTTC. Translation: CASSLDRTQEQYF. Full variable domain (remainder filled in from reference TRBV5-6 and TRBJ2-5): DAGVTQSPTHLIKTRGQQVTLRCSPKSGHDTVSWYQQALGQGPQFIFQYYEEEERQRGNFPDRFSGHQFPNYSSELNVNALLLGDSALYLCASSLDRTQEQYFGPGTRLLVL.